Sequencing of this T cell receptor beta chain was carried out in a study of T cell repertoires in cytomegalovirus infection. Study-level findings and limits: Adding up the frequency of public TCR beta families identified people who carried CMV plus the relevant HLA.

TCRdb re-called the reads through MiXCR, storing one row per CDR3 protein. The data contain about 120,000 distinct CDR3 sequences, roughly a tenth of them seen just once; the ten biggest clones take up roughly 31%. About this clonotype itself: Its antigen remains unidentified.

The V gene's germline CDR1 is SGHDT and CDR2 YYEEEE. This CDR3 is 15 amino acids long. V lost 1 base and J 7 bases, leaving 15 bases between the germline ends. The clonotype comes from a human donor in good health (CMV status not recorded). Some clones in this sample may be carry-over from other donors' samples. The rearrangement joins TRBV5-6 to TRBJ2-1; a weak D match, TRBD1 (5 bases). Sequences were obtained from PBMCs, sequenced either directly or after in vitro stimulation (not recorded which). Written as DNA, the CDR3 is TGTGCCAGCAGCTTGACAGGCTTTAGAGAAAATGAGCAGTTCTTC. It encodes CASSLTGFRENEQFF.